What follows describes a single T cell receptor (beta chain). The sample is drawn from a study of blood T cell repertoires in COVID-19. The CDR3 runs 15 residues. V dropped 5 bases and J dropped 7; count of bases not matched to a gene: 6. Per the germline V gene, CDR1 is MRHNA and CDR2 is SNTAGT. In the authors' workflow: Reference gene primer amplification yielded estimated nucleated cell counts. Profiled with immunoSEQ multiplex PCR; TCRdb holds only in-frame clones, not every one. From that table come the V and J calls and clone size; the DNA was used to work out D and trimming. The sample lists 200,000 to 250,000 clones, over 80% occurring once. Participant ages covered about 18 to 90 years across about two dozen US areas.

The rearrangement joins TRBV6-4 to TRBJ2-1; 12 nucleotides line up with TRBD2. The clonotype originates from a man younger than 40 who had recovered from COVID-19. Sequenced input: PBMCs or T cells enriched from blood (not recorded which). The CDR3 reads CASSPTSGGQNEQFF. In nucleotides, the CDR3 is TGTGCCAGCAGTCCTACTAGCGGGGGGCAGAATGAGCAGTTCTTC.